This paragraph covers one T cell receptor (beta chain) sequence. This CDR3 has 15 amino acids. V was pared by 4 bases and J by 3 bases, with 12 bases between. Germline V lookup: CDR1 LGHDT, CDR2 YNNKEL (reference sequence). Authors' processing steps: The assay estimated nucleated cells by amplifying reference gene primers. Sequencing was performed with immunoSEQ multiplex PCR; in TCRdb, only in-frame clones are kept and a portion is missing. V and J calls and clone size are those listed in that table; D and trimming were worked out from the DNA. The sample consists of more than 150,000 clones, approximately 84% of them appearing once. This record comes from a study of blood T cell repertoires in COVID-19. Study-level information: Specimens from acute and convalescent COVID-19 originated in the United States, Italy and Spain. Nucleic acid was either cDNA or gDNA, and it came from T cells, B-cell-depleted T cells, or PBMCs.

This TCR derives from a human donor in a cohort sampled during active COVID-19. The chain uses TRBV3-1 (or the pseudogene TRBV3-2) and TRBJ1-4; the D gene is possibly TRBD1 (5 bases). The sample comprised peripheral blood. The CDR3 sequence is CASSPLWGANEKLFF. The CDR3 DNA follows: TGTGCCAGCAGCCCCCTTTGGGGGGCTAATGAAAAACTGTTTTTT.